The 2 T cell receptor beta chains presented below share a single source sample, sequenced in a study of CD8 T cells in ankylosing spondylitis. TCRdb fed the 5' RACE reads into MiXCR, producing one record per CDR3 protein. The table has a few hundred thousand distinct CDR3 sequences, 20% seen once. The sequenced material came from blood, either unsorted or a sorted T cell fraction (not recorded which). The source is a male donor with ankylosing spondylitis or in good health (not recorded which).

The rearrangement links TRBV11-2 to TRBJ1-1, with D possibly TRBD1 on 6 matching bases. CDR1 is SGHAT and CDR2 is FQNNGV in the germline V gene. The CDR3 is 14 amino acids. Trimming shortened V by 5 bases and J by 1 base, and 11 bases separated the two germline ends. CDR3 in amino acids: CASSTWGANTEAFF. Here the CDR3 DNA reads TGTGCCAGCAGCACCTGGGGGGCGAACACTGAAGCTTTCTTT.

The chain is built from TRBV6-4 and TRBJ2-3; D unresolved. V was shortened by 6 bases and J by 6 bases, with 10 bases between the two germline ends. CDR3 length: 12 amino acids. Germline V lookup: CDR1 MRHNA, CDR2 SNTAGT. This chain's CDR3 is CASSETGDTQYF. CDR3 nucleotide sequence: TGTGCCAGCAGCGAGACGGGCGATACGCAGTATTTT.